A single sample is the source of the 19 T cell receptor beta chains below, sequenced in a study of beta chain features in type 1 diabetes. Of the isolated RNA, all was reverse transcribed, and so the sequenced material was expressed TCRB transcripts. Produced via immunoSEQ multiplex PCR; TCRdb's table is partial and in-frame only. This sample has roughly 450,000 clones, with approximately 14% found just once. The sample was naive CD4+ T cells from blood. These receptors were collected from a man younger than 40 in good health.

The chain has TRBV7-2 and TRBJ2-1, with TRBD2 identical over 9 bases. Germline V CDR1 and CDR2: SGHTA, FQGNSA. The V gene end was trimmed by 0 bases and the J gene end by 5 bases; junction bases not matched to a gene: 11. CDR3 size: 18 residues. The CDR3 DNA sequence: TGTGCCAGCAGCTTAGCTCGCGGGAGGGCCACGCGGGACAATGAGCAGTTCTTC. Translation: CASSLARGRATRDNEQFF.

This chain connects TRBV7-9 to TRBJ2-4, with D tentatively TRBD1 or TRBD2 (5 bases each). The V gene lost 5 bases and the J gene lost 0 bases, with 11 bases spanning the gap. CDR3 length: 15 amino acids. Germline CDR1 and CDR2: SEHNR and FQNEAQ (reference sequence). For the CDR3, the DNA is TGTGCCAGCAGCCCCCCCGGGACAGCCAAAAACATTCAGTACTTC. It yields the protein CASSPPGTAKNIQYF.

J is TRBJ1-1 and V is TRBV25-1; D might be TRBD1 (5 bases). Germline lookup yields CDR1 MGHDK and CDR2 SYGVNS. There are 14 residues in the CDR3. V was shortened by 1 base and J by 4 bases, with 10 bases between the two germline ends. The CDR3 DNA follows: TGTGCCAGCAGTGAATTAAGGGGCGGCACTGAAGCTTTCTTT. Amino acids: CASSELRGGTEAFF.

In its sample, this clone was seen a few times. This rearrangement joins TRBV5-1 to TRBJ2-3; 10 bases map to TRBD2. V lost 4 bases to trimming and J lost 3 bases; unmatched junction nucleotides: 8. This CDR3 contains 16 residues. The germline V gene encodes CDR1 SGHRS and CDR2 YFSETQ. DNA for the CDR3: TGCGCCAGCAGCCCCCTGAAGCGGGAGGGGACAGATACGCAGTATTTT. It codes for CASSPLKREGTDTQYF.

The V gene is TRBV18, the J gene TRBJ2-3; D is uncertain. This CDR3 comprises 16 residues. The V and J ends lost 4 bases and 0 bases respectively, with 14 bases between them. Germline values: CDR1 KGHSH, CDR2 LQKENI. The CDR3 sequence: CASSQLIKLSTDTQYF. The CDR3 region has the DNA TGTGCCAGCTCACAACTTATCAAGTTAAGCACAGATACGCAGTATTTT.

This clone was found a few times. The genes are TRBV29-1 and TRBJ2-2, with D maybe TRBD2 (6 bases). This CDR3 is built from 13 residues. V was trimmed by 0 bases and J by 5 bases, leaving 7 bases between them. Germline V gene lookup returns CDR1 SQVTM and CDR2 ANQGSEA. The CDR3 sequence is CSVEDRGTGELFF. CDR3 sequence (DNA): TGCAGCGTTGAAGATCGGGGGACCGGGGAGCTGTTTTTT.

This clone was observed a handful of times. This chain connects TRBV4-2 to TRBJ1-2, with unresolved D. The CDR3 spans 15 residues. Germline lookup yields CDR1 LGHNA and CDR2 YNFKEQ. The ends were cut back, 4 bases at V and 4 bases at J, with 16 bases in the middle. CDR3 amino acids: CASSRQTAESYGYTF. The CDR3 nucleotides are TGTGCCAGCAGCCGTCAGACGGCCGAATCCTATGGCTACACCTTC.

The V and J genes are TRBV5-6 and TRBJ2-5; 7 nucleotides align to TRBD1. J was trimmed by 5 bases and V by 3 bases; bases with no gene match: 7. The CDR3 is 14 residues long. CDR1 is SGHDT, CDR2 YYEEEE, per germline. The CDR3, as DNA: TGTGCCAGCAGCTGGACAGGAGGAGGCGAGACCCAGTACTTC. This gives the protein CASSWTGGGETQYF.

This chain joins TRBV5-4 and TRBJ2-5; 8 bases fit TRBD2. CDR3 length: 15 amino acids. The V gene's germline CDR1 is SGHNT and CDR2 YYREEE (reference sequence). V shed 9 bases, J shed 2 bases, and the junction held 12 bases outside the gene matches. This CDR3 is CATTHTGRGQETQYF. The CDR3 DNA follows: TGTGCCACCACGCATACCGGGAGGGGGCAAGAGACCCAGTACTTC.

The rearrangement links TRBV11-1 to TRBJ2-6, with a weak D call TRBD2 (5 bases). This CDR3 has 17 amino acids. Germline CDR1 is SGHAT and CDR2 is FQDESV (reference sequence). V gave up 4 bases and J gave up 4 bases, with 17 bases separating them. CDR3 residues: CASSYGRGGSGANVLTF. In DNA, the CDR3 is TGTGCCAGCAGCTATGGACGAGGAGGATCCGGGGCCAACGTCCTGACTTTC.

The V call is TRBV4-3, the J call TRBJ2-3; no reliable D call. The CDR3 runs to 15 residues. V was trimmed by 0 bases and J by 6 bases, leaving 13 bases between them. CDR1 is LGHNA and CDR2 is YSLEER in the germline V gene. The CDR3 bases are TGCGCCAGCAGCCAAGATTCACAGTCCTCGGATACGCAGTATTTT. It codes for CASSQDSQSSDTQYF.

Here the CDR3 DNA reads TGCGCCAGCAGCCAAGACAAGACCAGGGTGCACTATGGCTACACCTTC. Translated, it gives CASSQDKTRVHYGYTF. The chain employs TRBV4-3 and TRBJ1-2; perhaps TRBD1 as D (5 bases). Germline V CDR1 and CDR2: LGHNA, YSLEER. The CDR3 runs to 16 residues. V was trimmed by 0 bases and J by 3 bases, leaving 14 bases between them.

This clone was seen a handful of times. The genes are TRBV5-6 and TRBJ2-4, with unresolved D. The CDR3 extends over 15 amino acids. Per germline, CDR1 SGHDT and CDR2 YYEEEE. The V end was cut by 0 bases, the J end by 0 bases, with 7 bases between. In DNA, the CDR3 is TGTGCCAGCAGCTTGGGGCAGCTAGCCAAAAACATTCAGTACTTC. Translation gives CASSLGQLAKNIQYF.

The chain uses TRBV5-1 and TRBJ1-1; D remains ambiguous. This CDR3 spans 12 amino acids. V was clipped by 1 base and J by 6 bases, with 7 bases between them. Germline-derived CDR1 and CDR2 are SGHRS and YFSETQ. CDR3 residues: CASSLSSSEAFF. The DNA of the CDR3 is TGCGCCAGCAGCTTGTCTTCTTCTGAAGCTTTCTTT.

The chain carries TRBV30 and TRBJ1-3, with 7 bases matching TRBD1. The CDR3 extends over 14 amino acids. J was trimmed by 0 bases and V by 6 bases; bases with no gene match: 5. Looked up from germline, CDR1 is GTSNPN and CDR2 is SVGIG (reference sequence). The CDR3 DNA reads as TGTGCCTGCGAATCAGGGGGCTCTGGAAACACCATATATTTT. Protein product: CACESGGSGNTIYF.

This sequence joins TRBV7-9 and TRBJ1-6; D ambiguous. CDR1 SEHNR and CDR2 FQNEAQ come from the germline V gene (reference sequence). V was shortened by 3 bases and J by 9 bases, with 6 bases between the two germline ends. The CDR3 consists of 12 residues. The CDR3 DNA sequence: TGTGCCAGCAGCTTTTTAGGTTCACCCCTCCACTTT. Translated: CASSFLGSPLHF.

This clone was counted only a few times. The chain uses TRBV4-1 and TRBJ2-7; no clear D. V lost 5 bases, J lost 12 bases, and 17 bases lay in between. The CDR3 sequence is 12 residues long. Per the germline V gene, CDR1 is MGHRA and CDR2 is YSYEKL. CDR3 protein: CASSEGRTWWYV. The CDR3 region has the DNA TGCGCCAGCAGCGAAGGACGGACCTGGTGGTACGTC.

J is TRBJ2-1 and V is TRBV14; possibly TRBD2 for D (6 bases). Germline assignment: CDR1 SGHDN and CDR2 FVKESK. The V gene lost 1 base and the J gene lost 3 bases, with 13 bases spanning the gap. This CDR3 has 16 residues. Written as DNA, the CDR3 is TGTGCCAGCAGCCAAGGTGGACTAACCTACTACAATGAGCAGTTCTTC. It encodes CASSQGGLTYYNEQFF.

This clone was counted between two and nine times. The rearrangement links TRBV20-1 to TRBJ2-7; D remains ambiguous. The V gene's germline CDR1 is DFQATT and CDR2 SNEGSKA (reference sequence). The length of the CDR3 is 11 residues. V was clipped by 3 bases and J by 3 bases, with 6 bases between them. CDR3 bases: TGCAGTGCTAGTGAGGACTACGAGCAGTACTTC. It is translated as CSASEDYEQYF.